The 32 T cell receptor beta chains given below trace back to one sample, sequenced in a study of T cells in Graves' hyperthyroidism and ophthalmopathy. Researchers amplified the TCR beta CDR3 regions from RNA transcripts. Using the HTBI primer set, a first-round RT-PCR was run on the TCR CDR3. TCRdb re-analysed the multiplex PCR reads in MiXCR, keeping a single row per CDR3 protein. Seen here are about 840,000 distinct CDR3 sequences, roughly 40% observed once, and the top ten hold 7.5% to 9.5%. Sequenced material: blood. All receptors derive from a man aged 18 to 29 with Graves' hyperthyroidism.

This clonotype showed up just a few times. The chain recombines TRBV20-1 with TRBJ2-7; no clear D. The CDR3 is made up of 13 amino acids. The ends were cut back, 3 bases at V and 3 bases at J, with 12 bases in the middle. Germline V gene data show CDR1 as DFQATT and CDR2 as SNEGSKA (reference sequence). Written as DNA, the CDR3 is TGCAGTGCTAGGACCGGGTTAGGCTACGAGCAGTACTTC. This encodes CSARTGLGYEQYF.

In this sample, this clonotype turned up a few times. The CDR3 here is CSVTARGTGELFF. CDR3 DNA sequence: TGCAGCGTGACAGCCCGAGGCACCGGGGAGCTGTTTTTT. The chain links TRBV29-1 to TRBJ2-2; tentative D call: TRBD1 (5 bases). The V end lost 6 bases, the J end lost 4 bases, and 12 bases lay between the germline ends. Germline loops: CDR1 SQVTM, CDR2 ANQGSEA. The CDR3 loop spans 13 amino acids.

This clonotype came up many times. The chain has TRBV2 and TRBJ1-1; weak D call: TRBD1 (5 bases). Germline CDR1 is SNHLY and CDR2 is FYNNEI. Deletions cut 4 bases from V and 6 bases from J, with 12 bases between. This CDR3 has 13 amino acids. The CDR3 loop reads CASSGLRGPEAFF. As DNA, the CDR3 is TGTGCCAGCAGTGGGTTGAGGGGTCCTGAAGCTTTCTTT.

This clonotype has ten or more counts. This rearrangement joins TRBV19 to TRBJ1-5, with D maybe TRBD1 (6 bases). CDR3 length equals 16 residues. CDR1 and CDR2 (germline): LNHDA, SQIVND (reference sequence). The germline V and J ends were trimmed by 5 bases and 6 bases, with 20 bases remaining between them. The CDR3 is CASSLYSGGAGQPQHF. CDR3 DNA sequence: TGTGCCAGTAGTTTGTACTCGGGGGGGGCAGGTCAGCCCCAGCATTTT. Full variable domain (remainder filled in from reference TRBV19 and TRBJ1-5): DGGITQSPKYLFRKEGQNVTLSCEQNLNHDAMYWYRQDPGQGLRLIYYSQIVNDFQKGDIAEGYSVSREKKESFPLTVTSAQKNPTAFYLCASSLYSGGAGQPQHFGDGTRLSIL.

This clonotype was picked up many times. CDR3 nucleotide sequence: TGTGCCAGTAGTATACCCGGGGGCGAATATGGCTACACCTTC. It yields the protein CASSIPGGEYGYTF. V usage is TRBV19 and J usage is TRBJ1-2; a possible D gene is TRBD1 (6 bases). Trimming removed 2 bases at V and 5 bases at J, with 12 bases between. This CDR3 contains 14 residues. CDR1 LNHDA and CDR2 SQIVND come from the germline V gene (reference sequence).

The genes are TRBV14 and TRBJ1-1; 8 bases agree with TRBD1. The V gene end was trimmed by 0 bases and the J gene end by 4 bases; junction bases not matched to a gene: 7. Per germline, CDR1 SGHDN and CDR2 FVKESK. The CDR3 runs to 16 residues. The CDR3 reads CASSQEIGTGFTEAFF. CDR3 coding DNA: TGTGCCAGCAGCCAAGAGATCGGGACAGGCTTCACTGAAGCTTTCTTT.

J is TRBJ1-4 and V is TRBV7-6; a weak D match, TRBD1 (5 bases). This CDR3 is 16 amino acids long. From germline, CDR1 is SGHVS and CDR2 FNYEAQ. Between the trimmed V and J ends, which lost 1 base and 5 bases, there was a span of 14 bases. In nucleotides, the CDR3 is TGTGCCAGCAGCTTAGGGGGGAACGGGATGAATGAAAAACTGTTTTTT. Amino acid sequence: CASSLGGNGMNEKLFF. Together with reference TRBV7-6 and TRBJ1-4, the CDR3 gives the full variable domain: GAGVSQSPRYKVTKRGQDVALRCDPISGHVSLYWYRQALGQGPEFLTYFNYEAQQDKSGLPNDRFSAERPEGSISTLTIQRTEQRDSAMYRCASSLGGNGMNEKLFFGSGTQLSVL.

The sample holds many counts of this clonotype. The rearrangement joins TRBV29-1 to TRBJ1-4; 11 bases are a match to TRBD1. Germline loops: CDR1 SQVTM, CDR2 ANQGSEA. The CDR3 has 13 amino acids. After removal of 4 bases from V and 5 bases from J, the junction contained 0 bases not matched to a gene. The chain's CDR3 is CSVGDRGNEKLFF. CDR3 nucleotides: TGCAGCGTTGGGGACAGGGGGAATGAAAAACTGTTTTTT.

J is TRBJ1-5 and V is TRBV6-5; D is ambiguous. CDR1 is MNHEY, CDR2 SVGAGI, per germline. V was clipped by 4 bases and J by 8 bases, with 18 bases between them. CDR3 length: 15 amino acids. The CDR3 here is CASSLARVYPEPQHF. DNA of the CDR3: TGTGCCAGCAGTTTGGCGAGGGTCTACCCGGAGCCCCAGCATTTT.

This clonotype came up a few times. This chain connects TRBV5-1 to TRBJ2-5, with D possibly being TRBD2 (6 bases). V lost 4 bases to trimming and J lost 5 bases, with 12 bases between them. This CDR3 has 13 amino acids. The germline gives CDR1 SGHRS, CDR2 YFSETQ. CDR3 in DNA: TGCGCCAGCAGCGGAGGGCGTGCGGAGACCCAGTACTTC. It translates to CASSGGRAETQYF.

The gene calls are TRBV12-3 or TRBV12-4 and TRBJ1-6; D ambiguous. This CDR3 contains 13 residues. The germline V and J ends were trimmed by 10 bases and 5 bases, with 12 bases remaining between them. The CDR3 here is CATAWGDNSPLHF. DNA for the CDR3: TGTGCCACCGCATGGGGTGATAATTCACCCCTCCACTTT.

This clonotype was counted many times. V usage is TRBV10-3 and J usage is TRBJ2-7, with D unresolved. The V gene's germline CDR1 is ENHRY and CDR2 SYGVKD. There are 13 residues in the CDR3. V lost 2 bases and J 1 base, leaving 6 bases between the germline ends. The CDR3 sequence: CAISEGRSYEQYF. Here the CDR3 DNA reads TGTGCCATCAGTGAGGGGCGATCCTACGAGCAGTACTTC.

This chain joins TRBV11-1 and TRBJ1-1; no reliable D call. Trimming pared 0 bases from V and 5 bases from J, leaving 13 bases between. The length of the CDR3 is 15 residues. The germline gives CDR1 SGHAT, CDR2 FQDESV (reference sequence). Here the CDR3 DNA reads TGTGCCAGCAGCTTAGCGCATAGGGCGAGGACTGAAGCTTTCTTT. Its protein is CASSLAHRARTEAFF.

This clonotype was recorded many times. The chain employs TRBV6-5 and TRBJ1-5; perhaps TRBD1 as D (5 bases). The CDR3 is 13 residues long. V lost 7 bases and J 12 bases, leaving 19 bases between the germline ends. Germline CDR1 MNHEY, CDR2 SVGAGI. The CDR3 coding sequence is TGTGCCAGCAAGGAACAGGCAGGAAAGGGCCAGCATTTT. It specifies CASKEQAGKGQHF.

This clonotype was detected ten times or more. J is TRBJ1-1 and V is TRBV12-3 or TRBV12-4; 9 bases line up with TRBD1. This CDR3 is 12 amino acids long. V lost 6 bases, J lost 7 bases, and 3 bases stayed unmatched. The CDR3 loop reads CASRQGAGEAFF. CDR3 nucleotide sequence: TGTGCCAGCAGACAGGGGGCGGGTGAAGCTTTCTTT.

The V gene is TRBV24-1, the J gene TRBJ1-5, with D possibly being TRBD1 (6 bases). Between the trimmed V and J ends, which lost 8 bases and 6 bases, there was a span of 13 bases. This CDR3 spans 13 amino acids. Per the germline V gene, CDR1 is KGHDR and CDR2 is SFDVKD. CDR3 loop: CATTGGRGQPQHF. The CDR3 nucleotides are TGTGCCACCACCGGGGGCAGGGGTCAGCCCCAGCATTTT.

On this clonotype: A clone one base away is much larger, so this may be a read error. The chain carries TRBV7-9 and TRBJ1-3; possibly TRBD1 for D (5 bases). This CDR3 comprises 16 residues. The germline V gene encodes CDR1 SEHNR and CDR2 FQNEAQ (reference sequence). V lost 1 base, J lost 9 bases, and 19 bases lay in between. The CDR3 is CASSLGYGGFESTIYF. As DNA, the CDR3 is TGTGCCAGCAGCTTAGGGTACGGGGGATTCGAAAGCACCATATATTTT. Drawing the rest from reference TRBV7-9 and TRBJ1-3, the complete variable domain is DTGVSQNPRHKITKRGQNVTFRCDPISEHNRLYWYRQTLGQGPEFLTYFQNEAQLEKSRLLSDRFSAERPKGSFSTLEIQRTEQGDSAMYLCASSLGYGGFESTIYFGEGSWLTVV.

Here the CDR3 DNA reads TGTGCCAGCAGCGTTGAGCCGACAGGGGCTTATGGCTACACCTTC. Its translation is CASSVEPTGAYGYTF. The genes are TRBV9 and TRBJ1-2; 8 bases fit TRBD1. Germline V gene lookup returns CDR1 SGDLS and CDR2 YYNGEE. With 2 bases clipped from V and 5 bases from J, the junction kept 8 bases outside the gene matches. This CDR3 has 15 amino acids.

CDR3 DNA: TGCAGTGCTAGGAGGGACAGGGGTGAGCAGTACTTC. Its translation: CSARRDRGEQYF. The gene calls are TRBV20-1 and TRBJ2-7, with TRBD1 matching over 10 bases. CDR1 DFQATT and CDR2 SNEGSKA come from the germline V gene (reference sequence). This CDR3 spans 12 amino acids. The ends lost 3 bases at V and 7 bases at J; junction bases unmatched: 3.

The V gene is TRBV9, the J gene TRBJ1-1, with D tentatively TRBD1 (6 bases). Germline CDR1 is SGDLS and CDR2 is YYNGEE. CDR3 length: 14 amino acids. Trimming removed 4 bases from V and 11 bases from J, with 21 bases in between. The CDR3 region is CASSQDRQVAWAFF. Written as DNA, the CDR3 is TGTGCCAGCAGCCAAGACAGACAGGTGGCGTGGGCTTTCTTT.

The chain links TRBV6-2 or TRBV6-3 to TRBJ2-5; 11 positions match TRBD2. The junction had 4 bases not matched to a gene; V was cut back by 0 bases and J by 7 bases. The germline V gene has CDR1 MNHEY and CDR2 SVGEGT. There are 15 residues in the CDR3. This CDR3 reads CASSYSGLAGGTQYF. The CDR3, as DNA: TGTGCCAGCAGTTACTCGGGTCTAGCGGGAGGGACCCAGTACTTC.

The chain links TRBV12-3 or TRBV12-4 to TRBJ1-4, with TRBD1 matching 7 bases. CDR3 size: 16 residues. V shed 6 bases, J shed 7 bases, and the junction held 14 bases outside the gene matches. CDR3 in DNA: TGTGCCAGCAGCCAGAGCGGACAGGCTAGAGGTGAAAAACTGTTTTTT. Its protein is CASSQSGQARGEKLFF.

This clonotype was seen repeatedly, ten times or more. This chain joins TRBV7-9 and TRBJ1-4; D possibly corresponds to TRBD1 (6 bases). This CDR3 is 14 amino acids long. V was clipped by 0 bases and J by 5 bases, with 7 bases between them. Germline loops: CDR1 SEHNR, CDR2 FQNEAQ (reference sequence). DNA for the CDR3: TGTGCCAGCAGCTTAGCAGGACAGAATGAAAAACTGTTTTTT. Its protein is CASSLAGQNEKLFF.

The sample holds many counts of this clonotype. The chain joins TRBV19 to TRBJ1-1; maybe TRBD1 (6 bases). CDR3 length equals 13 residues. CDR1 is LNHDA and CDR2 is SQIVND in the germline V gene (reference sequence). Trimming cost V 1 base and J 4 bases, with 7 bases left between them. CDR3 coding DNA: TGTGCCAGTAGTATAGTGGACAGCACTGAAGCTTTCTTT. Its protein product is CASSIVDSTEAFF. The full variable domain, with the rest looked up from reference TRBV19 and TRBJ1-1, is DGGITQSPKYLFRKEGQNVTLSCEQNLNHDAMYWYRQDPGQGLRLIYYSQIVNDFQKGDIAEGYSVSREKKESFPLTVTSAQKNPTAFYLCASSIVDSTEAFFGQGTRLTVV.

V gene TRBV19 combines with J gene TRBJ1-1; 7 bases are a match to TRBD1. Germline V gene lookup returns CDR1 LNHDA and CDR2 SQIVND (reference sequence). The CDR3 spans 14 residues. The V and J ends lost 10 bases and 0 bases, in that order; junction bases with no gene match: 8. Written as DNA, the CDR3 is TGTGCCACTCAGGGGGGAACCATGAACACTGAAGCTTTCTTT. Translated, it gives CATQGGTMNTEAFF.

The chain couples TRBV5-1 to TRBJ1-2; TRBD1 matches at 10 bases. CDR1 SGHRS and CDR2 YFSETQ come from the germline V gene. There are 15 residues in the CDR3. Trimming took 2 bases from V and 1 from J; bases not matched to a gene: 2. The CDR3 DNA sequence: TGCGCCAGCAGCTTCGGGGACAGGGGTAACTATGGCTACACCTTC. It codes for CASSFGDRGNYGYTF.

This chain uses TRBV7-2 with TRBJ1-1; no firm D call. CDR1 and CDR2 (germline): SGHTA, FQGNSA. The CDR3 totals 15 residues. Trimming took off 3 bases at V and 4 bases at J, with 15 bases between the two ends. Written as DNA, the CDR3 is TGTGCCAGCAGCTTCGGCGACGGGGTTTTCACTGAAGCTTTCTTT. This codes for CASSFGDGVFTEAFF.

The genes are TRBV7-9 and TRBJ2-2; D call uncertain. The CDR3 totals 13 residues. In germline, CDR1 is SEHNR, CDR2 FQNEAQ (reference sequence). Trimming removed 6 bases at V and 6 bases at J, with 11 bases between. For the CDR3, the DNA is TGTGCCAGCAGGTCTCGGATGGCCGGGGAGCTGTTTTTT. Translation: CASRSRMAGELFF.

The gene calls are TRBV9 and TRBJ2-5; D is unclear. Germline V gene sequence: CDR1 SGDLS, CDR2 YYNGEE. Trimming cost V 5 bases and J 5 bases, with 10 bases left between them. CDR3 size: 12 residues. The CDR3 DNA reads as TGTGCCAGCAGGGGCCTGAGTGAGACCCAGTACTTC. This codes for CASRGLSETQYF.

This clonotype was picked up a small number of times. This chain links TRBV7-9 with TRBJ2-7; unclear D gene. CDR3 size: 14 residues. Looked up from germline, CDR1 is SEHNR and CDR2 is FQNEAQ (reference sequence). With 6 bases removed from V and 0 bases from J, the gap between germline ends came to 12 bases. This CDR3 is CASSHRAYSYEQYF. The CDR3 DNA reads as TGTGCCAGCAGTCACCGGGCCTACTCCTACGAGCAGTACTTC.

In the case of this clonotype: The junction and the germline gene differ at one end; a read error may be behind it. The rearrangement uses TRBV4-3 and TRBJ2-7, with 10 bases aligning to TRBD1. Germline CDR1 reads LGHNA; CDR2 reads YSLEER. The CDR3 has 14 residues. CDR3 in DNA: TGCGCCAACAGCCAAGGCAGGACAGGGGGCGAGCAGTACTTC. It yields the protein CANSQGRTGGEQYF.

The chain is built from TRBV6-1 and TRBJ1-5, with D tentatively TRBD1 (5 bases). Germline V gene data show CDR1 as MNHNS and CDR2 as SASEGT. This CDR3 comprises 15 residues. Between the trimmed V and J ends, which lost 6 bases and 6 bases, there was a span of 18 bases. Here the CDR3 reads CASSDTLRGGQPQHF. Written as DNA, the CDR3 is TGTGCCAGCAGCGACACCCTCCGGGGCGGTCAGCCCCAGCATTTT.